Sequencing of this T cell receptor beta chain was carried out in a study of cytomegalovirus exposure and HLA in healthy donors. The germline gives CDR1 KGHSH, CDR2 LQKENI. The length of the CDR3 is 15 residues. Findings and limits, study-wide: Many donors carried some public TCRs, although rarity characterized most TCR sequences. The productive fraction for most TCR beta V segments was about 87% or about 30% in an earlier analysis. Researchers reported in a later analysis that common viral pathogens appeared linked to several top clusters.

As to this clone: Its antigen is undetermined. The junction and the germline gene differ at one end; a read error may be behind it.

Amplification used 60 Vbeta primers and 13 Jbeta primers. How the authors handled the data: A follow-up analysis tallied about 80 million unique TCR beta chains, 8.5 million to 14 million shared. Some clones are missing from TCRdb's copy, which holds only in-frame ones; the method was immunoSEQ multiplex PCR. V, J and clone size reflect that table, while D and trimming were determined from the DNA. The repertoire includes 150,000 or so clones, about 74% of them detected once, and 3% to 3.5% sits in the top ten. This sequence joins TRBV18 and TRBJ2-1; a possible D gene is TRBD2 (5 bases). This clonotype was sampled from a male donor in good health and CMV-seronegative. The specimen was PBMCs. The DNA for the CDR3 is TGTGCCAGCTCACCAAATGGCGGGTCCTACAATGGGCAGTTCTTC. It codes for CASSPNGGSYNGQFF.